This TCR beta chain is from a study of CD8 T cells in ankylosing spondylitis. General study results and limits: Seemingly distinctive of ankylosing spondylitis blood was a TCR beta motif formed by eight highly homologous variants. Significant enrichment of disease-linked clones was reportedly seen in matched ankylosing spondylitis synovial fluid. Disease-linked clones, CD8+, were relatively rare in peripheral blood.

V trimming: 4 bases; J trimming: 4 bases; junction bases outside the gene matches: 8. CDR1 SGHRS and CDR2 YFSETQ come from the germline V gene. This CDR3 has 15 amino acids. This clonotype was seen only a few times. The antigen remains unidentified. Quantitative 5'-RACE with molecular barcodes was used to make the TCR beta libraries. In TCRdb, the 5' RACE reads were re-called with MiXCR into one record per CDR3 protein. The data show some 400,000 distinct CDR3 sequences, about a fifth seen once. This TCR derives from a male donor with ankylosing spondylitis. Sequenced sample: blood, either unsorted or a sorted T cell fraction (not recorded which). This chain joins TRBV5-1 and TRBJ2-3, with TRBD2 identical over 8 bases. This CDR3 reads CASSPGGRRADTQYF. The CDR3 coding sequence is TGCGCCAGCAGCCCGGGCGGGAGGAGGGCAGATACGCAGTATTTT.